One sample yielded the 32 T cell receptor beta chains listed below, sequenced in a study of blood T cells in healthy people across ages. A second PCR, run for roughly 7 to 11 cycles, used a sample-barcoded 5' primer plus a J-beta primer mix. TCRdb re-analysed the 5' RACE reads in MiXCR, keeping a single row per CDR3 protein. The sample includes about 1.5 million distinct CDR3 sequences, 40% to 45% of them seen just once. The sequenced sample consisted of blood. These receptors originate from a woman aged 18 to 35 in good health.

Here the CDR3 reads CASSYSWDVGQYNEQFF. The CDR3 DNA reads as TGTGCCAGCAGTTACTCCTGGGATGTGGGACAGTACAATGAGCAGTTCTTC. The V and J genes are TRBV6-5 and TRBJ2-1; TRBD1 matches at 7 bases. V dropped 0 bases and J dropped 4; count of bases not matched to a gene: 9. This CDR3 region has 17 residues. Germline V lookup: CDR1 MNHEY, CDR2 SVGAGI.

This chain uses TRBV12-3 or TRBV12-4 with TRBJ1-5, with TRBD1 matching 9 bases. V trimming: 5 bases; J trimming: 6 bases; junction bases outside the gene matches: 2. This CDR3 is built from 13 residues. The CDR3 DNA follows: TGTGCCAGCAGTGGACAGGGGATTCAGCCCCAGCATTTT. Encoded protein: CASSGQGIQPQHF.

CDR3: CASSRQGAKKLFF. The CDR3 DNA follows: TGTGCCAGCAGCCGACAGGGGGCGAAAAAACTGTTTTTT. This chain connects TRBV3-1 to TRBJ1-4; 10 bases match TRBD1. Germline trimming cut 4 bases from V and 9 bases from J; bases unmatched to any gene: 2. This CDR3 has 13 residues. Germline loops: CDR1 LGHDT, CDR2 YNNKEL (reference sequence).

This clonotype came up a few times. This rearrangement joins TRBV29-1 to TRBJ1-1; no clear D. Trimming removed 4 bases at V and 0 bases at J, with 9 bases between. The CDR3 loop spans 13 amino acids. CDR1 is SQVTM, CDR2 ANQGSEA, per germline. The CDR3 DNA reads as TGCAGCGTTGTTCTGACATTGAACACTGAAGCTTTCTTT. The encoded protein is CSVVLTLNTEAFF.

For this clonotype: Germline and junction disagree at one end, which may indicate a read error. The chain combines TRBV7-2 with TRBJ2-4; no reliable D call. The J call may be mistaken, given a closer DNA end match to TRBJ2-7. The CDR3 covers 12 residues. Germline CDR1 is SGHTA and CDR2 is FQGNSA. DNA of the CDR3: TGTGCCGGCAGCTTGAGTTTCGACGAGCAGTACTTC. It is translated as CAGSLSFDEQYF.

The chain employs TRBV27 and TRBJ1-2; D ambiguous. This CDR3 has 15 amino acids. The ends were cut back, 3 bases at V and 4 bases at J, with 15 bases in the middle. Germline lookup yields CDR1 MNHEY and CDR2 SMNVEV (reference sequence). This CDR3 is CASSFSADPFYGYTF. The CDR3 DNA reads as TGTGCCAGCAGTTTTTCGGCAGACCCGTTCTATGGCTACACCTTC.

This chain connects TRBV19 to TRBJ2-7; D unresolved. V was cut by 10 bases and J by 2 bases, with 12 bases left in between. This CDR3 region has 12 residues. The germline V gene has CDR1 LNHDA and CDR2 SQIVND (reference sequence). The CDR3, as DNA: TGTGCCACTTCCCGGGCCGCCTACGAGCAGTACTTC. This encodes CATSRAAYEQYF.

Worth noting for this clonotype: One junction end disagrees with the germline gene, perhaps due to a read error. This chain connects TRBV12-3 or TRBV12-4 to TRBJ2-3, with TRBD2 identical over 8 bases. This CDR3 is built from 13 residues. CDR3 sequence: CASSAAGGDAQYF. CDR3 DNA: TGTGCCAGCAGTGCCGCGGGGGGAGATGCGCAGTATTTT.

This clonotype was detected only a few times. The chain is built from TRBV4-3 and TRBJ2-5; D remains unclear. Trimming took 1 base from V and 4 from J, leaving 10 bases between them. This CDR3 contains 14 residues. CDR1 is LGHNA and CDR2 is YSLEER in the germline V gene. The CDR3 DNA sequence: TGCGCCAGCAGCCAAGTCGGAGCTGGAGAGACCCAGTACTTC. This codes for CASSQVGAGETQYF.

V usage is TRBV5-1 and J usage is TRBJ1-2, with a weak D call TRBD1 (5 bases). The ends were cut back, 4 bases at V and 5 bases at J, with 21 bases in the middle. The CDR3 sequence is 16 residues long. Per germline, CDR1 SGHRS and CDR2 YFSETQ. CDR3 bases: TGCGCCAGCAGCCGGGACGTGGGAGAAAACCAATATGGCTACACCTTC. Its protein is CASSRDVGENQYGYTF.

The V gene is TRBV28, the J gene TRBJ2-7; 8 bases map to TRBD1. The germline gives CDR1 MDHEN, CDR2 SYDVKM. V was pared by 4 bases and J by 6 bases, with 8 bases of the junction left unmatched. This CDR3 contains 14 residues. The CDR3 is CASSYWTGIGEQYF. In nucleotides, the CDR3 is TGTGCCAGCAGTTACTGGACAGGGATAGGCGAGCAGTACTTC.

This clonotype was seen only a few times. J is TRBJ2-7 and V is TRBV4-1; D remains ambiguous. CDR1 and CDR2 from the germline V gene are MGHRA and YSYEKL. The CDR3 is 13 amino acids. V was clipped by 0 bases and J by 2 bases, with 5 bases between them. The CDR3 DNA reads TGCGCCAGCAGCCAAGAATCAGCCTACGAGCAGTACTTC. Translation: CASSQESAYEQYF.

For the CDR3, the DNA is TGTGCCAGCAGCACTACAGGGGCGGCGGTTCTGTTTTTT. Protein product: CASSTTGAAVLFF. This chain links TRBV7-9 with TRBJ1-4, with 7 bases aligning to TRBD1. J lost 14 bases, V lost 5 bases, and 11 bases had no gene match. CDR1 is SEHNR and CDR2 is FQNEAQ in the germline V gene (reference sequence). The CDR3 has 13 residues.

The V gene is TRBV21-1, the J gene TRBJ2-5; the table's D call, TRBD1, has no DNA check behind it. TRBV21-1 is marked as a pseudogene. The length of the CDR3 is 18 residues. CDR3 protein: CASSKAKRQGTSQETQYF. The CDR3 DNA follows: TGTGCCAGCAGCAAAGCGAAGAGGCAGGGGACCTCACAAGAGACCCAGTACTTC.

The gene calls are TRBV6-1 and TRBJ2-5; the D gene is possibly TRBD1 (6 bases). CDR3 length equals 13 residues. The germline gives CDR1 MNHNS, CDR2 SASEGT. V lost 2 bases, J lost 11 bases, and 15 bases lay in between. The CDR3 coding sequence is TGTGCCAGCAGTGAAACCCCAGGGGTCATACAGTACTTC. It is translated as CASSETPGVIQYF.

The chain uses TRBV7-9 and TRBJ2-7; 12 bases align to TRBD1. This CDR3 is 15 amino acids long. Germline V gene sequence: CDR1 SEHNR, CDR2 FQNEAQ (reference sequence). V trimming: 5 bases; J trimming: 7 bases; junction bases outside the gene matches: 9. CDR3 nucleotide sequence: TGTGCCAGCAGCCAGGGACAGGGGGCGAGCGATGAGCAGTACTTC. Translation gives CASSQGQGASDEQYF.

The CDR3 sequence is CASSDTGFNEKLFF. CDR3 sequence (DNA): TGCGCCAGCAGCGATACAGGGTTTAATGAAAAACTGTTTTTT. The rearrangement uses TRBV5-1 and TRBJ1-4; possibly TRBD1 for D (6 bases). The germline V and J ends were trimmed by 4 bases and 4 bases, with 11 bases remaining between them. Germline CDR1 and CDR2: SGHRS and YFSETQ. The CDR3 covers 14 residues.

DNA of the CDR3: TGTGCCAGCAGCCAATTAGGGGGCACTGAAGCTTTCTTT. Encoded protein: CASSQLGGTEAFF. The rearrangement uses TRBV3-1 and TRBJ1-1, with a possible D match to TRBD1 (6 bases). V lost 2 bases, J lost 4 bases, and 8 bases lay in between. The CDR3 runs 13 residues. CDR1 is LGHDT, CDR2 YNNKEL, per germline (reference sequence).

This clonotype was detected only a few times. V gene TRBV6-5 combines with J gene TRBJ2-1; TRBD2 aligns across 11 bases. Germline V gene data show CDR1 as MNHEY and CDR2 as SVGAGI. The CDR3 has 19 amino acids. V was clipped by 3 bases and J by 9 bases; unmatched bases: 19. The CDR3 sequence: CASSYRSKLAGEELREQFF. The CDR3 nucleotides read TGTGCCAGCAGTTATAGGAGCAAACTAGCGGGAGAGGAGTTGCGTGAGCAGTTCTTC.

In this sample, this clonotype turned up once. The chain uses TRBV7-3 and TRBJ1-1; D is uncertain. The CDR3 extends over 13 amino acids. The V gene's germline CDR1 is SGHTA and CDR2 FQGTGA. V lost 1 base and J 11 bases, leaving 14 bases between the germline ends. The CDR3 DNA is TGTGCCAGCAGCTTAAATACCGCCGCTAGGGCTTTCTTT. This encodes CASSLNTAARAFF.

The V gene is TRBV7-6, the J gene TRBJ1-5; D is unclear. Germline V gives CDR1 SGHVS, CDR2 FNYEAQ. The V and J ends lost 1 base and 2 bases respectively, with 9 bases between them. CDR3 length: 15 amino acids. The CDR3: CASSLGRAGNQPQHF. The CDR3 nucleotides are TGTGCCAGCAGCTTAGGACGGGCGGGCAATCAGCCCCAGCATTTT.

This clonotype was seen more than once but under ten times. The chain uses TRBV14 and TRBJ1-1; D is unclear. CDR1 and CDR2 (germline): SGHDN, FVKESK. Between the trimmed V and J ends, which lost 1 base and 4 bases, there was a span of 7 bases. The CDR3 length is 13 residues. In nucleotides, the CDR3 is TGTGCCAGCAGCCAAGGTTACCGCACTGAAGCTTTCTTT. Translated: CASSQGYRTEAFF.

J is TRBJ2-4 and V is TRBV6-6; 8 positions match TRBD1. V shed 0 bases, J shed 14 bases, and the junction held 3 bases outside the gene matches. The germline V gene has CDR1 MNHNY and CDR2 SVGAGI (reference sequence). CDR3 length: 12 residues. The CDR3 sequence is CASSYSMGQEYF. DNA of the CDR3: TGTGCCAGCAGTTACTCTATGGGACAGGAGTACTTC.

There are a few counts of this clonotype. The V gene is TRBV27, the J gene TRBJ2-7; no reliable D call. Germline CDR1 is MNHEY and CDR2 is SMNVEV (reference sequence). This CDR3 has 16 residues. V was trimmed by 5 bases and J by 2 bases, leaving 19 bases between them. CDR3 amino acids: CASSQGPAPPPYEQYF. DNA for the CDR3: TGTGCCAGCAGTCAAGGGCCCGCCCCGCCTCCCTACGAGCAGTACTTC.

The chain joins TRBV18 to TRBJ2-7, with 9 bases lining up with TRBD1. V was clipped by 2 bases and J by 5 bases; unmatched bases: 10. CDR1 KGHSH and CDR2 LQKENI come from the germline V gene. The CDR3 is made up of 16 amino acids. The CDR3 protein is CASSPRSGTGRNEQYF. Here the CDR3 DNA reads TGTGCCAGCTCACCAAGGAGTGGGACAGGGCGTAACGAGCAGTACTTC.

This clonotype has a handful of counts. The V and J genes are TRBV28 and TRBJ1-1; no clear D. The CDR3 contains 12 residues. V was clipped by 3 bases and J by 6 bases, with 8 bases between them. CDR1 MDHEN and CDR2 SYDVKM come from the germline V gene. The CDR3 loop is CASSFRAAEAFF. The CDR3 nucleotides read TGTGCCAGCAGTTTTCGGGCCGCTGAAGCTTTCTTT.

In its sample, this clonotype was seen a few times. V and J are TRBV29-1 and TRBJ2-3; TRBD2 agrees at 13 bases. Trimming at V came to 5 bases and at J to 2 bases, leaving 4 bases not matched to a gene. The CDR3 extends over 15 amino acids. Per germline, CDR1 SQVTM and CDR2 ANQGSEA. This CDR3 reads CSVRGTSGVTDTQYF. CDR3 coding DNA: TGCAGCGTTCGAGGGACTAGCGGGGTCACAGATACGCAGTATTTT.

This clonotype was recorded a few times. The rearrangement uses TRBV4-3 and TRBJ2-1; 8 positions match TRBD2. Trimming cost V 4 bases and J 10 bases; bases outside gene matches: 12. This CDR3 is built from 15 residues. Germline lookup yields CDR1 LGHNA and CDR2 YSLEER. The CDR3 here is CASSLTSGAVSEQFF. CDR3 coding DNA: TGCGCCAGCAGCCTTACTAGCGGAGCGGTCTCGGAGCAGTTCTTC.

The V call is TRBV7-2, the J call TRBJ2-1; 7 bases are shared with TRBD2. Per germline, CDR1 SGHTA and CDR2 FQGNSA. J was trimmed by 7 bases and V by 5 bases; bases with no gene match: 8. The CDR3 runs 14 residues. The CDR3 sequence: CASSSPAGVNEQFF. In DNA form, the CDR3 reads TGTGCCAGCAGCAGCCCGGCGGGGGTAAATGAGCAGTTCTTC.

The gene calls are TRBV6-1 and TRBJ1-5; 7 bases agree with TRBD1. With V trimmed by 7 bases and J by 6 bases, 9 bases remained unmatched. The CDR3 length is 14 residues. Germline values: CDR1 MNHNS, CDR2 SASEGT. The CDR3 protein is CASTRQGLTQPQHF. The CDR3 DNA reads as TGTGCCAGCACCAGACAGGGTTTGACTCAGCCCCAGCATTTT.

The J gene is TRBJ1-5, the V gene TRBV2; D is unclear. Germline assignment: CDR1 SNHLY and CDR2 FYNNEI. V was trimmed by 4 bases and J by 5 bases, leaving 12 bases between them. This CDR3 is 14 amino acids long. The CDR3 DNA reads as TGTGCCAGCAGTGGTTCCAACAGAGATCAGCCCCAGCATTTT. Translating it yields CASSGSNRDQPQHF.

The V and J genes are TRBV14 and TRBJ2-3; 11 bases match TRBD2. CDR1 is SGHDN, CDR2 FVKESK, per germline. The CDR3 is 17 amino acids. The V and J ends lost 2 bases and 5 bases, in that order; junction bases with no gene match: 9. The DNA of the CDR3 is TGTGCCAGCAGCCAACATACTAGCGGGAGCCGCGGAGATACGCAGTATTTT. Protein: CASSQHTSGSRGDTQYF. Full variable domain (missing parts from reference TRBV14 and TRBJ2-3): EAGVTQFPSHSVIEKGQTVTLRCDPISGHDNLYWYRRVMGKEIKFLLHFVKESKQDESGMPNNRFLAERTGGTYSTLKVQPAELEDSGVYFCASSQHTSGSRGDTQYFGPGTRLTVL.